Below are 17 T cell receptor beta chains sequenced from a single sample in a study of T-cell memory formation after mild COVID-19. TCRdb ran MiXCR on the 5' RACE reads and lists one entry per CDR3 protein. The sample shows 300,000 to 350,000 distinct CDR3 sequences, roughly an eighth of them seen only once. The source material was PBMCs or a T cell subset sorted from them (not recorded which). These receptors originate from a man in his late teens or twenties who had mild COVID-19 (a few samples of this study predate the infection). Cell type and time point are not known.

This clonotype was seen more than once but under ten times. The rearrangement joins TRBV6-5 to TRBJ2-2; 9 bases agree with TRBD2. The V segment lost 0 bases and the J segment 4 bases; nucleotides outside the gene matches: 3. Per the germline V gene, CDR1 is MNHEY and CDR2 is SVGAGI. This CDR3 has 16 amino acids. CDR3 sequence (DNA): TGTGCCAGCAGTTACTCCGCGGGGGGGGGCACCGGGGAGCTGTTTTTT. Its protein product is CASSYSAGGGTGELFF.

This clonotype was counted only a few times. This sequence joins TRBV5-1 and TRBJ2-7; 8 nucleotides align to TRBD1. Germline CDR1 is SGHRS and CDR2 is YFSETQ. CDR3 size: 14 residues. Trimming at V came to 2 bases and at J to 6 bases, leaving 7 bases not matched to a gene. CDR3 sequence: CASSFNRGSGEQYF. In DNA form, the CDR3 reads TGCGCCAGCAGCTTCAACAGGGGGTCGGGCGAGCAGTACTTC.

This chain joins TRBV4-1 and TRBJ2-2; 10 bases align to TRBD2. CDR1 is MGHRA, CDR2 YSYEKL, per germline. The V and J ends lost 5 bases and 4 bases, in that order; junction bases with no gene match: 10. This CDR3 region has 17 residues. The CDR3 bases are TGCGCCAGCAGCTCAGTGATTAGCGGGGGGCTCACCGGGGAGCTGTTTTTT. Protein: CASSSVISGGLTGELFF.

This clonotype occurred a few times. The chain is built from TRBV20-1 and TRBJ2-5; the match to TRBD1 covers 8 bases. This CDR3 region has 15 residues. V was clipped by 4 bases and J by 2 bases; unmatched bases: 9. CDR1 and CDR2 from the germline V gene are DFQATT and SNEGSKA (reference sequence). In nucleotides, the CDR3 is TGCAGTGCTATCGTCAGGGGGCCGACACAAGAGACCCAGTACTTC. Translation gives CSAIVRGPTQETQYF.

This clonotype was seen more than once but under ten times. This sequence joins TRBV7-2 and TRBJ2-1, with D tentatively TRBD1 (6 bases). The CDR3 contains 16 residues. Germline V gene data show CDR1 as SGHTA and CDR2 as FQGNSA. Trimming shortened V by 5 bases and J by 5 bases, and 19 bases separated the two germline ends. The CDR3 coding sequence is TGTGCCAGCAGCATCCCCAGGGGTACGGCCAACAATGAGCAGTTCTTC. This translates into CASSIPRGTANNEQFF. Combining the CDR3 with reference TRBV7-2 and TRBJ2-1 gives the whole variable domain GAGVSQSPSNKVTEKGKDVELRCDPISGHTALYWYRQSLGQGLEFLIYFQGNSAPDKSGLPSDRFSAERTGGSVSTLTIQRTQQEDSAVYLCASSIPRGTANNEQFFGPGTRLTVL.

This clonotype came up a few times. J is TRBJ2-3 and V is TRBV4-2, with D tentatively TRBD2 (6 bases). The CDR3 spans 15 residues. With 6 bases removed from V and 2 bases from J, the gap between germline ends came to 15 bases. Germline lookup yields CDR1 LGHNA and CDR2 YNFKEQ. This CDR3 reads CASREEAGATDTQYF. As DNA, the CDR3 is TGTGCCAGCAGGGAGGAAGCGGGCGCCACAGATACGCAGTATTTT.

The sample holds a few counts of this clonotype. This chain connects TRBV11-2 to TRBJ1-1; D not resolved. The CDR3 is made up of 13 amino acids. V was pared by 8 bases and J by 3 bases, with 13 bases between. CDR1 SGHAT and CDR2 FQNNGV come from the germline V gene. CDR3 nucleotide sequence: TGTGCCAGCTCGGCTTTGAGGGACACTGAAGCTTTCTTT. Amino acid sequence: CASSALRDTEAFF.

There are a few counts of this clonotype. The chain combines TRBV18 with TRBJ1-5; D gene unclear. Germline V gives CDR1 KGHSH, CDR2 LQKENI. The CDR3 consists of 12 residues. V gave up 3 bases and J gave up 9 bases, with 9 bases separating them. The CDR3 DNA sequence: TGTGCCAGCTCACCCGGTACCCGGCCCCAGCATTTT. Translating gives CASSPGTRPQHF.

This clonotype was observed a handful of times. CDR3 loop: CASSDPAGSSYNEQFF. CDR3 nucleotide sequence: TGTGCCAGCAGCGACCCAGCGGGGAGCTCCTACAATGAGCAGTTCTTC. The J gene is TRBJ2-1, the V gene TRBV7-9; 7 nucleotides agree with TRBD2. The CDR3 has 16 amino acids. The junction had 7 bases not matched to a gene; V was cut back by 5 bases and J by 0 bases. Germline V CDR1 and CDR2: SEHNR, FQNEAQ (reference sequence).

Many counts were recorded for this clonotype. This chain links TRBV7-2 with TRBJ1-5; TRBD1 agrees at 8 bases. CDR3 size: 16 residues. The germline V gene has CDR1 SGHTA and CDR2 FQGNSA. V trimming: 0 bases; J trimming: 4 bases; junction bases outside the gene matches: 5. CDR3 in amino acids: CASSLALRTGNQPQHF. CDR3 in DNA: TGTGCCAGCAGCTTAGCGCTCCGGACAGGGAATCAGCCCCAGCATTTT.

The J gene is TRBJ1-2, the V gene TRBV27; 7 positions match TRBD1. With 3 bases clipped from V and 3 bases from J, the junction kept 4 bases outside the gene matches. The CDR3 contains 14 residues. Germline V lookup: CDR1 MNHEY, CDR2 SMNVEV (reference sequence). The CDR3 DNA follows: TGTGCCAGCAGTTTGACAGGGATGGACTATGGCTACACCTTC. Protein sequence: CASSLTGMDYGYTF.

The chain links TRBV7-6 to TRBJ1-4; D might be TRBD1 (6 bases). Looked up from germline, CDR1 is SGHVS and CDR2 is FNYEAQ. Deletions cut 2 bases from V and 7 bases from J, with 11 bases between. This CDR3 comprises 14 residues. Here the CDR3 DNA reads TGTGCCAGCAGCTTAAGGGGGGCGGCTGAAAAACTGTTTTTT. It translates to CASSLRGAAEKLFF.

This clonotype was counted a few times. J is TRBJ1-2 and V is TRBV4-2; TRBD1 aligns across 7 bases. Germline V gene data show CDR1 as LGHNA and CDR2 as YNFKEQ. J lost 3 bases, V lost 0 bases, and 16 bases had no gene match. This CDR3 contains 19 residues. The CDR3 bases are TGTGCCAGCAGCCAAGAAGGGGGCGGTAGCGGGGGCGAGGACTATGGCTACACCTTC. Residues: CASSQEGGGSGGEDYGYTF.

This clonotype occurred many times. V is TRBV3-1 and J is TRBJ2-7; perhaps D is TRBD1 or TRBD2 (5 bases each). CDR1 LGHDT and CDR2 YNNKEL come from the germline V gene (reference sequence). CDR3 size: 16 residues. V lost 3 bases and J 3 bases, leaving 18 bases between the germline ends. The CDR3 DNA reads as TGTGCCAGCAGCCAGGGACCGGGGTTCCTGCGCTACGAGCAGTACTTC. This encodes CASSQGPGFLRYEQYF.

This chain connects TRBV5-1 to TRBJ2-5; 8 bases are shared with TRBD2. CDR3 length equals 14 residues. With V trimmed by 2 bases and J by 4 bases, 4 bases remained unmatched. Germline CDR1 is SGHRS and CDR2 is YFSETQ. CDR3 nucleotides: TGCGCCAGCAGCTTAGCGGGGGCCGGAGAGACCCAGTACTTC. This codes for CASSLAGAGETQYF. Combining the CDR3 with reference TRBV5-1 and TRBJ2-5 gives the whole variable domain KAGVTQTPRYLIKTRGQQVTLSCSPISGHRSVSWYQQTPGQGLQFLFEYFSETQRNKGNFPGRFSGRQFSNSRSEMNVSTLELGDSALYLCASSLAGAGETQYFGPGTRLLVL.

The CDR3 loop is CSAQGGLGTGELFF. The CDR3 region has the DNA TGCAGTGCTCAAGGGGGGCTCGGCACCGGGGAGCTGTTTTTT. This chain joins TRBV20-1 and TRBJ2-2; the D call may be TRBD1 or TRBD2 (6 bases each). Trimming shortened V by 5 bases and J by 4 bases, and 14 bases separated the two germline ends. This CDR3 is built from 14 residues. Germline V gene lookup returns CDR1 DFQATT and CDR2 SNEGSKA (reference sequence).

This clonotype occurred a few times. CDR3 sequence reads: CASSLEQGRGKLFF. CDR3 DNA sequence: TGTGCCAGCAGCTTAGAGCAGGGCAGGGGGAAACTGTTTTTT. The J gene is TRBJ1-4, the V gene TRBV7-2, with 7 bases fitting TRBD1. V shed 1 base and J 11 bases; nucleotides not matched to a gene: 7. Looked up from germline, CDR1 is SGHTA and CDR2 is FQGNSA. The CDR3 is 14 residues long. Using reference TRBV7-2 and TRBJ1-4 for the parts outside the CDR3, the full variable domain is GAGVSQSPSNKVTEKGKDVELRCDPISGHTALYWYRQSLGQGLEFLIYFQGNSAPDKSGLPSDRFSAERTGGSVSTLTIQRTQQEDSAVYLCASSLEQGRGKLFFGSGTQLSVL.